The 29 T cell receptor beta chains below were found in one sample sequenced in a study of prognosis after radiotherapy for stage I lung cancer. Two rounds of multiplex PCR amplified TCR beta CDR3 from genomic DNA. Amplification during the initial PCR round employed primers specific to each TRBV and TRBJ gene. TCRdb itself ran the multiplex PCR reads through MiXCR, one entry per CDR3 protein. The table shows about 35,000 distinct CDR3 sequences, with less than 45% occurring only once. The sample here was PBMCs, taken before or after stereotactic body radiation therapy (not recorded which). These receptors originate from a donor aged 50 or older with non-small cell lung cancer.

This clonotype was counted ten times or more. V is TRBV5-1 and J is TRBJ1-1; D might be TRBD1 (5 bases). Trimming took 2 bases from V and 1 from J, leaving 6 bases between them. The CDR3 contains 13 residues. Germline CDR1 SGHRS, CDR2 YFSETQ. The CDR3 loop is CASSFDRNTEAFF. The DNA of the CDR3 is TGCGCCAGCAGCTTTGACAGGAACACTGAAGCTTTCTTT.

Comments on this clonotype: A far larger clone is off by one base, so a read error is likely. CDR3 bases: TGTGCCAGCAGCTTCACTAGCCAATTTCGGGACATCCACGGCTACACCTTC. As protein: CASSFTSQFRDIHGYTF. The rearrangement links TRBV7-9 to TRBJ1-2; D may be TRBD1 (6 bases). V was pared by 3 bases and J by 8 bases, with 25 bases between. Per germline, CDR1 SEHNR and CDR2 FQNEAQ (reference sequence). The CDR3 is made up of 17 amino acids.

In regard to this clonotype: A far larger clone is only one base removed, so a read error is likely. The rearrangement links TRBV6-1 to TRBJ2-3, with TRBD2 matching 13 bases. V was clipped by 6 bases and J by 4 bases; unmatched bases: 7. The CDR3 spans 16 residues. CDR1 is MNHNS, CDR2 SASEGT, per germline. The CDR3 sequence is CASSPVLAGGSDTQYF. In nucleotides, the CDR3 is TGTGCCAGCAGCCCCGTACTAGCGGGAGGGTCAGATACGCAGTATTTT.

V usage is TRBV2 and J usage is TRBJ2-2, with TRBD1 as a possible D gene (5 bases). V was trimmed by 2 bases and J by 4 bases, leaving 14 bases between them. Germline CDR1 SNHLY, CDR2 FYNNEI. The CDR3 has 16 amino acids. The CDR3 DNA is TGTGCCAGCAGTGAATTACGCTGTAGGGGCACCGGGGAGCTGTTTTTT. Translating it yields CASSELRCRGTGELFF.

This clonotype has ten or more counts. The chain is built from TRBV20-1 and TRBJ2-1; the match to TRBD2 covers 11 bases. The CDR3 extends over 14 amino acids. V was pared by 5 bases and J by 4 bases, with 4 bases of the junction left unmatched. Germline V gene data show CDR1 as DFQATT and CDR2 as SNEGSKA (reference sequence). CDR3 amino acids: CSAPGLAEYNEQFF. CDR3 coding DNA: TGCAGTGCTCCGGGACTAGCGGAGTACAATGAGCAGTTCTTC.

This clonotype was found many times. The chain couples TRBV30 to TRBJ2-7, with D perhaps TRBD1 (5 bases). Trimming left V 3 bases short and J 3 bases short, with 12 bases between. This CDR3 region has 13 residues. Germline V gene sequence: CDR1 GTSNPN, CDR2 SVGIG (reference sequence). CDR3 nucleotides: TGTGCCTGGAGAGTCGACAGAGACTACGAGCAGTACTTC. Protein product: CAWRVDRDYEQYF.

The chain links TRBV28 to TRBJ2-7; a weak D match, TRBD2 (5 bases). The length of the CDR3 is 15 residues. Germline CDR1 and CDR2: MDHEN and SYDVKM. Trimming removed 11 bases at V and 2 bases at J, with 22 bases between. The CDR3 loop reads CASTPPAGLAYEQYF. Here the CDR3 DNA reads TGTGCCTCCACCCCCCCTGCGGGTTTAGCCTACGAGCAGTACTTC. Full variable domain (missing parts from reference TRBV28 and TRBJ2-7): DVKVTQSSRYLVKRTGEKVFLECVQDMDHENMFWYRQDPGLGLRLIYFSYDVKMKEKGDIPEGYSVSREKKERFSLILESASTNQTSMYLCASTPPAGLAYEQYFGPGTRLTVT.

This clonotype is medium-sized (0.01 to 0.1%) in the sample. V gene TRBV6-4 combines with J gene TRBJ1-6, with D unclear. CDR3 length equals 16 residues. Trimming cost V 5 bases and J 9 bases, with 20 bases left between them. The germline CDR1 and CDR2 sequences are MRHNA and SNTAGT. CDR3: CASSYTSTTDASPLHF. CDR3 DNA: TGTGCCAGCAGTTACACGTCTACCACCGATGCTTCACCCCTCCACTTT.

Remarks on this clonotype: Being one base from a much bigger clone, this may be a read error. The genes are TRBV9 and TRBJ2-2; 9 bases align to TRBD1. TRBJ1-4 explains the end of the DNA better; the J call may be wrong. Germline assignment: CDR1 SGDLS and CDR2 YYNGEE. CDR3 length: 15 residues. CDR3: CASSPYWTGVEKLFF. The CDR3 DNA sequence: TGTGCCAGCAGCCCGTACTGGACAGGGGTTGAAAAACTGTTTTTT.

This clonotype was seen many times. One end of the junction varies from germline; a read error may be responsible. This chain joins TRBV5-6 and TRBJ1-2, with D unclear. Germline V lookup: CDR1 SGHDT, CDR2 YYEEEE. The CDR3 length is 12 residues. DNA of the CDR3: TGTGCCAGCAGCTTCGGACCCGCTATCCCTTCCTTC. Protein sequence: CASSFGPAIPSF. Variable domain in full (rest from reference TRBV5-6 and TRBJ1-2): DAGVTQSPTHLIKTRGQQVTLRCSPKSGHDTVSWYQQALGQGPQFIFQYYEEEERQRGNFPDRFSGHQFPNYSSELNVNALLLGDSALYLCASSFGPAIPSFGSGTRLTVV.

A remark on this clonotype: A single base is all that separates this from a far larger clone, so a read error is likely. The chain uses TRBV6-8 and TRBJ2-7; D not resolved. The CDR3 sequence is 15 residues long. CDR1 is MNHGY, CDR2 SAAAGT, per germline. The DNA for the CDR3 is TGTTCCAGCAGTTCCATCGGGTTGAGAGTCTACGAGCAGTACTTC. This gives the protein CSSSSIGLRVYEQYF.

The rearrangement links TRBV2 to TRBJ1-5; D remains unclear. CDR3 length: 15 amino acids. Germline V CDR1 and CDR2: SNHLY, FYNNEI. V lost 3 bases to trimming and J lost 0 bases, with 9 bases between them. The CDR3 sequence: CASSDEAGSNQPQHF. The CDR3, as DNA: TGTGCCAGCAGTGACGAGGCAGGTAGCAATCAGCCCCAGCATTTT.

This chain joins TRBV11-3 and TRBJ2-1; 7 positions match TRBD1. Germline CDR1 is SGHNT and CDR2 is YENEEA. J lost 8 bases, V lost 4 bases, and 8 bases had no gene match. There are 14 residues in the CDR3. The CDR3 sequence is CASSSRRQGDEQFF. The CDR3, as DNA: TGTGCCAGCAGCTCAAGACGGCAGGGGGATGAGCAGTTCTTC.

There are a few counts of this clonotype. This likely reflects a read error, since a far larger clone is one base away. The chain joins TRBV6-5 to TRBJ2-7; D possibly corresponds to TRBD2 (5 bases). Germline V gene data show CDR1 as MNHEY and CDR2 as SVGAGI. The CDR3 is 14 amino acids. CDR3 in amino acids: CASSEFPGGYDQYF. The DNA of the CDR3 is TGTGCCAGCAGTGAATTTCCCGGCGGGTACGATCAGTACTTC.

This clonotype was seen at least ten times. This chain links TRBV30 with TRBJ2-5; 7 positions agree with TRBD1. Unmatched junction bases numbered 10, after V lost 3 bases and J lost 3 bases. The length of the CDR3 is 15 residues. Germline CDR1 reads GTSNPN; CDR2 reads SVGIG (reference sequence). CDR3 sequence: CAWSHPGQLEETQYF. CDR3 sequence (DNA): TGTGCCTGGAGCCATCCGGGACAGTTAGAAGAGACCCAGTACTTC.

The table lists this clonotype with many counts. The rearrangement links TRBV6-1 to TRBJ1-1; 7 positions agree with TRBD1. The V segment lost 5 bases and the J segment 4 bases; nucleotides outside the gene matches: 16. This CDR3 region has 17 residues. The V gene's germline CDR1 is MNHNS and CDR2 SASEGT. CDR3 nucleotides: TGTGCCAGCAGTCAGAGAGCACACAGGGGTCTACGCACTGAAGCTTTCTTT. Its protein is CASSQRAHRGLRTEAFF.

This clonotype was detected once. The V gene is TRBV24-1, the J gene TRBJ2-5; a possible D gene is TRBD2 (6 bases). Germline V gene sequence: CDR1 KGHDR, CDR2 SFDVKD. The CDR3 sequence is 14 residues long. Trimming stripped 4 bases from V and 3 bases from J, with 11 bases between. The CDR3 loop reads CATSEEGPKETQYF. The CDR3 DNA reads as TGTGCCACCAGTGAGGAGGGGCCGAAAGAGACCCAGTACTTC.

This clonotype was seen repeatedly, ten times or more. The chain couples TRBV9 to TRBJ2-5; 7 bases line up with TRBD1. CDR3 length: 15 amino acids. The V segment lost 0 bases and the J segment 0 bases; nucleotides outside the gene matches: 2. The germline V gene has CDR1 SGDLS and CDR2 YYNGEE. Written as DNA, the CDR3 is TGTGCCAGCAGCGTAGGGACAGGCTACCAAGAGACCCAGTACTTC. This gives the protein CASSVGTGYQETQYF.

This clonotype was seen only a few times. The chain uses TRBV3-1 and TRBJ2-1, with D perhaps TRBD1 or TRBD2 (5 bases each). The germline gives CDR1 LGHDT, CDR2 YNNKEL (reference sequence). The CDR3 spans 15 residues. Trimming pared 0 bases from V and 8 bases from J, leaving 14 bases between. CDR3 in amino acids: CASSQEGTPRYEQFF. CDR3 sequence (DNA): TGTGCCAGCAGCCAAGAAGGGACCCCGAGGTATGAGCAGTTCTTC.

Regarding this clonotype: Being one base from a much bigger clone, this may be a read error. The chain is built from TRBV18 and TRBJ2-7, with 7 positions matching TRBD1. Germline lookup yields CDR1 KGHSH and CDR2 LQKENI. The trim removed 4 bases at V and 10 bases at J, leaving 10 bases unmatched. The CDR3 has 13 amino acids. CDR3: CASSLAGTVFQYF. In DNA, the CDR3 is TGTGCCAGCTCACTTGCCGGGACAGTGTTCCAGTACTTC.

This clonotype was observed a handful of times. The chain recombines TRBV6-1 with TRBJ2-3; D is perhaps TRBD1 or TRBD2 (6 bases each). The CDR3 spans 14 residues. The ends were cut back, 7 bases at V and 1 base at J, with 12 bases in the middle. Germline CDR1 and CDR2: MNHNS and SASEGT. CDR3 in DNA: TGTGCCAGCAAATCGGGGGCCGGCACAGATACGCAGTATTTT. As protein: CASKSGAGTDTQYF.

There are many counts of this clonotype. The chain couples TRBV24-1 to TRBJ1-4, with 9 bases fitting TRBD1. Germline CDR1 is KGHDR and CDR2 is SFDVKD. The trim removed 0 bases at V and 1 base at J, leaving 11 bases unmatched. CDR3 size: 20 residues. CDR3 residues: CATSDLTWTGAIKTNEKLFF. As DNA, the CDR3 is TGTGCCACCAGTGATTTGACTTGGACAGGGGCAATTAAAACTAATGAAAAACTGTTTTTT.

With respect to this clonotype: Relative to the germline gene, one junction end is altered; a read error may explain this. The V gene is TRBV6-1, the J gene TRBJ1-1; D remains ambiguous. CDR1 and CDR2 (germline): MNHNS, SASEGT. The CDR3 has 15 amino acids. The CDR3 spells CASRGSHGLGTETFF. As DNA, the CDR3 is TGTGCCAGCAGGGGGAGCCATGGCCTAGGCACTGAAACTTTCTTT.

This clonotype was recorded many times. The V and J genes are TRBV2 and TRBJ1-1; TRBD1 might be the D (6 bases). The CDR3 contains 13 residues. The V and J ends lost 6 bases and 11 bases respectively, with 19 bases between them. Germline CDR1 and CDR2: SNHLY and FYNNEI. The CDR3: CASSQQGPEGAFF. The DNA of the CDR3 is TGTGCCAGCAGCCAACAGGGCCCGGAGGGGGCTTTCTTT.

Note on this clonotype: It is likely a read error: a sequence one base away is far more abundant. The chain employs TRBV6-5 and TRBJ2-7; D is possibly TRBD1 or TRBD2 (5 bases each). Germline CDR1 and CDR2: MNHEY and SVGAGI. V lost 6 bases and J lost 4, with 22 bases in between. The CDR3 is 16 amino acids. The CDR3 loop reads CASSGASGSSHYEQYF. The CDR3 nucleotides read TGTGCCAGCAGCGGGGCGAGCGGCTCTTCTCATTACGAGCAGTACTTC.

As for this clonotype: A much larger clone sits a single nucleotide away, making a read error possible. The chain is built from TRBV6-5 and TRBJ1-4, with 8 bases matching TRBD1. The CDR3 length is 19 residues. The germline V gene encodes CDR1 MNHEY and CDR2 SVGAGI. V lost 5 bases, J lost 8 bases, and 22 bases stayed unmatched. The CDR3: CASSNYEAPPVTGDEKLFF. For the CDR3, the DNA is TGTGCCAGCAGTAACTATGAGGCGCCTCCCGTGACAGGGGACGAAAAACTGTTTTTT.

This clonotype was observed a few times. The gene calls are TRBV10-3 and TRBJ1-4; tentative D call: TRBD1 (5 bases). The CDR3 consists of 17 residues. Germline lookup yields CDR1 ENHRY and CDR2 SYGVKD. Trimming shortened V by 6 bases and J by 2 bases, and 19 bases separated the two germline ends. The CDR3 DNA follows: TGTGCCATCAGGGGATGGGACCTAACGAGGACTAATGAAAAACTGTTTTTT. The encoded protein is CAIRGWDLTRTNEKLFF.

The chain has TRBV7-9 and TRBJ2-2, with unresolved D. Germline lookup yields CDR1 SEHNR and CDR2 FQNEAQ (reference sequence). CDR3 length: 15 residues. Trimming cost V 2 bases and J 10 bases, with 17 bases left between them. The CDR3 coding sequence is TGTGCCAGCAGCTTAACCGGTCTGGCCACCCAGGAGCTGTTTTTT. Translating gives CASSLTGLATQELFF.

The rearrangement uses TRBV30 and TRBJ1-2, with 8 bases fitting TRBD1. With V trimmed by 0 bases and J by 4 bases, 7 bases remained unmatched. Germline assignment: CDR1 GTSNPN and CDR2 SVGIG (reference sequence). There are 15 residues in the CDR3. The CDR3: CAWSVAGGASYGYTF. As DNA, the CDR3 is TGTGCCTGGAGTGTAGCAGGGGGCGCCTCCTATGGCTACACCTTC.